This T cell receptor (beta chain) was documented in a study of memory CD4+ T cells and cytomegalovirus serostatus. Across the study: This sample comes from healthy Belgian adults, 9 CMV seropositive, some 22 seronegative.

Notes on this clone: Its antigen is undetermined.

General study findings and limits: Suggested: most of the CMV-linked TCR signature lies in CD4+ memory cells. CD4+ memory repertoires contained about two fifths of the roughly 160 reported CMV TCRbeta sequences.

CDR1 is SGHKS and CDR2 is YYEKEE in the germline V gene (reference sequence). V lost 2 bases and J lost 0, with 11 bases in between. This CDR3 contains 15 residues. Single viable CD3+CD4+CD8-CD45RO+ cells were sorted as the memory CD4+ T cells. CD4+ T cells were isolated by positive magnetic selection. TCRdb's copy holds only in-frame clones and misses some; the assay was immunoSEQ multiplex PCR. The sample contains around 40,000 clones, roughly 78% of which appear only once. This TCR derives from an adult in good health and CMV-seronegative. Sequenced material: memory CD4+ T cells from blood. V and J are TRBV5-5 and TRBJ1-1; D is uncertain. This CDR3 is CASSLGSRVNTEAFF. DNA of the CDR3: TGTGCCAGCAGCTTAGGTTCGCGAGTGAACACTGAAGCTTTCTTT.